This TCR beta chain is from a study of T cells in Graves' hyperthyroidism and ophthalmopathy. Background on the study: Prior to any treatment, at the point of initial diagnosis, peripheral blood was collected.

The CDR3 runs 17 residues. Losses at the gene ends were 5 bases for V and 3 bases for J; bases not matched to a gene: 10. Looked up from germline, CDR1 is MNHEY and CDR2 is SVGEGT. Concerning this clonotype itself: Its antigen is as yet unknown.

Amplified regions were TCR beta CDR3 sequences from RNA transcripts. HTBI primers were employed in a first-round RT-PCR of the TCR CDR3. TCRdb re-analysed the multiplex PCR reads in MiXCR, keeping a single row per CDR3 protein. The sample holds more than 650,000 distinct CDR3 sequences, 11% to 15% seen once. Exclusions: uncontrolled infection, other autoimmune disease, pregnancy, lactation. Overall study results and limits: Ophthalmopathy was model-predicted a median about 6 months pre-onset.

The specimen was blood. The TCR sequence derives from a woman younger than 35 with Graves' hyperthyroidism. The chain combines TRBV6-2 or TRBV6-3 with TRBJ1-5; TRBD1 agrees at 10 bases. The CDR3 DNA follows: TGTGCCAGCAGTCCCGGGACAGGGGACTCCCCCAATCAGCCCCAGCATTTT. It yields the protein CASSPGTGDSPNQPQHF.